The TCR beta chain described here comes from a study of beta chain features in type 1 diabetes. Points from the study as a whole: Researchers cautioned that cDNA sequencing could over-represent cells with high TCR expression. All four CD4+ subsets of Type 1 diabetes patients contained TCRB CDR3s that were moderately but significantly shorter.

Remarks on this clone: Its cognate antigen is unknown.

TCRB transcripts that were expressed got sequenced, as all of the isolated RNA had been reverse transcribed. Assay used: immunoSEQ multiplex PCR; TCRdb lists only in-frame clones, some missing. This table has around 41,000 clones, around 63% appearing once. The ends were cut back, 2 bases at V and 5 bases at J, with 10 bases in the middle. Looked up from germline, CDR1 is SGHAT and CDR2 is FQNNGV. The CDR3 loop spans 13 amino acids. The chain uses TRBV11-2 and TRBJ2-7; tentative D call: TRBD1 (6 bases). This TCR was sampled from a man under 40 with type 1 diabetes. Some clones in this sample may be carry-over from other donors' samples. Input material: Tregs from blood. In nucleotides, the CDR3 is TGTGCCAGCAGCTTAACAGGGTCCCACGAGCAGTACTTC. This codes for CASSLTGSHEQYF.